The clone carrying this TCR beta chain was detected many times. This record comes from a study of regulatory T cells in long-lasting Graves disease. Libraries of TCR beta came from iRepertoire HTBI primers plus Arm-PCR of CDR3 regions. MiXCR, run by TCRdb on the multiplex PCR reads, gives a single entry per CDR3 protein. The sample lists over 450,000 distinct CDR3 sequences, 20% to 25% seen once, with 6.5% to 9% in the top ten. Time point meaning: persistent/refractory GD, antithyroid drugs over 5 years with positive TRAb. TCR sequences were obtained from RNA taken from PBMCs. Patients were enrolled at an endocrinology department in Xi'an, China. This CDR3 is 13 amino acids long. Germline lookup yields CDR1 SNHLY and CDR2 FYNNEI. V was trimmed by 5 bases and J by 5 bases, leaving 12 bases between them.

This receptor was taken from a female donor with Graves disease. The rearrangement joins TRBV2 to TRBJ1-1; D ambiguous. This specimen consisted of peripheral blood mononuclear cells (PBMCs), obtained when the disease was refractory, from a patient treated with antithyroid drugs. In DNA, the CDR3 is TGTGCCAGCAGTTCTGGGCAAGTGACTGAAGCTTTCTTT. Residues: CASSSGQVTEAFF.